Shown below are 18 T cell receptor beta chains from a single sample sequenced in a study of graft-versus-host responses after intestinal transplantation. The table came from immunoSEQ multiplex PCR; TCRdb's copy has only in-frame clones and leaves some out. This repertoire shows 15,000 to 20,000 clones, roughly 87% found once; its top ten account for approximately 2%. Sequenced material: PBMCs, taken 14 days after transplant. Receptor source: a human patient who received an intestinal transplant, so some T cells may come from the graft donor.

This clone was counted only a few times. This chain uses TRBV6-5 with TRBJ2-7, with 9 bases aligning to TRBD1. J gave up 6 bases and V 5 bases, and 8 bases lay outside the gene matches. From germline, CDR1 is MNHEY and CDR2 SVGAGI. This CDR3 spans 14 amino acids. For the CDR3, the DNA is TGTGCCAGCAGTGAGACAGGGGGACAAGGCGAGCAGTACTTC. Translation gives CASSETGGQGEQYF.

The gene calls are TRBV11-2 and TRBJ1-2; D uncertain. The V end was cut by 2 bases, the J end by 5 bases, with 9 bases between. CDR1 and CDR2 (germline): SGHAT, FQNNGV. The CDR3 covers 13 residues. CDR3 coding DNA: TGTGCCAGCAGCTTACCCAATGAATATGGCTACACCTTC. Encoded protein: CASSLPNEYGYTF.

The genes are TRBV11-2 and TRBJ2-7; 8 nucleotides match TRBD2. Looked up from germline, CDR1 is SGHAT and CDR2 is FQNNGV. J was trimmed by 4 bases and V by 1 base; bases with no gene match: 3. The CDR3 contains 14 residues. CDR3 region: CASSLGAGVYEQYF. Here the CDR3 DNA reads TGTGCCAGCAGCTTAGGAGCGGGAGTTTACGAGCAGTACTTC.

The V and J genes are TRBV6-5 and TRBJ1-1, with TRBD1 matching over 7 bases. Trimming removed 6 bases from V and 0 bases from J; junction bases left unmatched: 1. Germline lookup yields CDR1 MNHEY and CDR2 SVGAGI. The CDR3 runs 13 residues. CDR3 in DNA: TGTGCCAGCAGCCAGGGGGTGAACACTGAAGCTTTCTTT. This gives the protein CASSQGVNTEAFF.

Note on this clone: Compared with germline, one end of the junction differs, possibly owing to a read error. The chain employs TRBV7-2 and TRBJ2-3, with TRBD1 identical over 7 bases. The CDR3 contains 15 residues. The germline CDR1 and CDR2 sequences are SGHTA and FQGNSA. This CDR3 reads CASTLEGGRGNTQYF. Here the CDR3 DNA reads TGTGCCAGCACCTTAGAGGGCGGCAGGGGGAATACGCAGTATTTT.

This clone was recorded once. The V call is TRBV29-1, the J call TRBJ2-3; tentatively, D is TRBD1 or TRBD2 (5 bases each). Deletions cut 3 bases from V and 4 bases from J, with 11 bases between. The germline gives CDR1 SQVTM, CDR2 ANQGSEA. CDR3 size: 13 residues. As DNA, the CDR3 is TGCAGCGTTGAGGGGCTAGCTGCAGATACGCAGTATTTT. Residues: CSVEGLAADTQYF.

The V and J genes are TRBV7-9 and TRBJ2-7; a weak D match, TRBD2 (6 bases). The CDR3 length is 12 residues. Per the germline V gene, CDR1 is SEHNR and CDR2 is FQNEAQ (reference sequence). V gave up 3 bases and J gave up 6 bases, with 9 bases separating them. CDR3: CASSLGGAEQYF. The CDR3 nucleotides read TGTGCCAGCAGCTTGGGAGGCGCCGAGCAGTACTTC.

CDR3 region: CASLRSENTGELFF. In DNA form, the CDR3 reads TGTGCCAGCCTCAGGTCAGAGAACACCGGGGAGCTGTTTTTT. The chain employs TRBV7-9 and TRBJ2-2; D gene uncertain. The length of the CDR3 is 14 residues. V was clipped by 8 bases and J by 1 base, with 11 bases between them. Germline V gene lookup returns CDR1 SEHNR and CDR2 FQNEAQ (reference sequence).

The rearrangement uses TRBV5-5 and TRBJ2-7; maybe TRBD2 (5 bases). V was shortened by 4 bases and J by 2 bases, with 19 bases between the two germline ends. The CDR3 runs to 16 residues. CDR1 SGHKS and CDR2 YYEKEE come from the germline V gene (reference sequence). The DNA of the CDR3 is TGTGCCAGCAGCCACCTCGGACTTCCTTTCCCCTACGAGCAGTACTTC. Protein: CASSHLGLPFPYEQYF.

The V call is TRBV6-6, the J call TRBJ1-2; the D is unclear. Germline-derived CDR1 and CDR2 are MNHNY and SVGAGI (reference sequence). The CDR3 has 13 amino acids. Trimming shortened V by 0 bases and J by 5 bases, and 7 bases separated the two germline ends. The CDR3 loop is CASSYSDRYGYTF. CDR3 DNA sequence: TGTGCCAGCAGTTACTCGGACCGTTATGGCTACACCTTC.

This clone was detected once. The rearrangement joins TRBV7-3 to TRBJ2-1; TRBD2 aligns across 8 bases. The CDR3 spans 15 residues. In germline, CDR1 is SGHTA, CDR2 FQGTGA. Trimming at V came to 5 bases and at J to 6 bases, leaving 9 bases not matched to a gene. The CDR3 sequence is CASSQTGLVSNEQFF. The CDR3 bases are TGTGCCAGCAGCCAGACGGGACTAGTGAGCAATGAGCAGTTCTTC.

The V and J genes are TRBV7-8 and TRBJ2-7; 8 bases are a match to TRBD2. Germline-derived CDR1 and CDR2 are SGHVS and FQNEAQ. Trimming took 6 bases from V and 2 from J; bases not matched to a gene: 6. This CDR3 spans 14 amino acids. CDR3 coding DNA: TGTGCCAGCAGTTCGGGACTAGGCACCTACGAGCAGTACTTC. Its protein is CASSSGLGTYEQYF. The variable domain in full, with the rest retrieved from reference TRBV7-8 and TRBJ2-7, is GAGVSQSPRYKVAKRGQDVALRCDPISGHVSLFWYQQALGQGPEFLTYFQNEAQLDKSGLPSDRFFAERPEGSVSTLKIQRTQQEDSAVYLCASSSGLGTYEQYFGPGTRLTVT.

The chain is built from TRBV6-5 and TRBJ2-7, with a weak D call TRBD1 (6 bases). Trimming left V 5 bases short and J 6 bases short, with 14 bases between. The V gene's germline CDR1 is MNHEY and CDR2 SVGAGI. The CDR3 contains 13 residues. This chain's CDR3 is CASSTSSRGEQYF. CDR3 in DNA: TGTGCCAGCAGTACCTCTAGCAGGGGCGAGCAGTACTTC.

This sequence joins TRBV6-1 and TRBJ2-3, with D uncertain. The CDR3 is made up of 13 amino acids. CDR1 and CDR2 from the germline V gene are MNHNS and SASEGT. The germline V and J ends were trimmed by 6 bases and 6 bases, with 13 bases remaining between them. The CDR3 here is CASSEKVRDTQYF. The CDR3 DNA reads as TGTGCCAGCAGCGAAAAAGTGAGGGATACGCAGTATTTT.

The chain employs TRBV27 and TRBJ1-1; the D gene is possibly TRBD1 (5 bases). Germline assignment: CDR1 MNHEY and CDR2 SMNVEV (reference sequence). The CDR3 totals 15 residues. V was pared by 8 bases and J by 0 bases, with 16 bases between. CDR3 residues: CASWTFAVVNTEAFF. The CDR3 coding sequence is TGTGCCAGCTGGACATTTGCGGTCGTGAACACTGAAGCTTTCTTT.

The rearrangement joins TRBV4-1 to TRBJ2-5; 9 bases are shared with TRBD1. The germline gives CDR1 MGHRA, CDR2 YSYEKL. The CDR3 contains 17 residues. After removal of 2 bases from V and 3 bases from J, the junction contained 10 bases not matched to a gene. The CDR3 spells CASSQTALDRGKETQYF. The CDR3, as DNA: TGCGCCAGCAGCCAAACCGCCCTGGACAGGGGAAAAGAGACCCAGTACTTC.

The V call is TRBV6-5, the J call TRBJ2-7; TRBD1 matches 7 bases. This CDR3 spans 11 amino acids. The trim removed 9 bases at V and 5 bases at J, leaving 4 bases unmatched. Germline V gene data show CDR1 as MNHEY and CDR2 as SVGAGI. The CDR3 DNA follows: TGTGCCAGTACAGGGGCCCACGAGCAGTACTTC. This translates into CASTGAHEQYF.

This rearrangement joins TRBV9 to TRBJ1-1, with TRBD1 as a possible D gene (6 bases). V lost 3 bases and J lost 5, with 17 bases in between. This CDR3 comprises 15 residues. Germline CDR1 is SGDLS and CDR2 is YYNGEE. CDR3 coding DNA: TGTGCCAGCAGCGCCCCCGAAGGGGGAATGACTGAAGCTTTCTTT. Its protein product is CASSAPEGGMTEAFF.